The clone carrying this T cell receptor beta chain was seen only once. Treatment here: over 15 received Ad26.COV2.S at low or high dose, single or two shots; five or six received placebo; per-sample allocation not given. The samples date from day 63 after the first vaccine or placebo injection. The V gene's germline CDR1 is MGHRA and CDR2 YSYEKL. The CDR3 spans 14 residues. Between the trimmed V and J ends, which lost 3 bases and 6 bases, there was a span of 13 bases. The sample originates from a study of Ad26.COV2.S vaccination and SARS-CoV-2 variants. Sequencing used immunoSEQ multiplex PCR; TCRdb keeps in-frame clones, though not all of them. The sample holds fewer than 500,000 clones, about 93% seen once.

This TCR came from a person aged 18-60 years who received the Ad26.COV2.S COVID-19 vaccine or a placebo. This chain joins TRBV4-1 and TRBJ2-3; D is possibly TRBD2 (6 bases). The sample consisted of peripheral blood, taken in a trial of Ad26.COV2.S vaccine versus placebo. Here the CDR3 DNA reads TGCGCCAGCAGCCAGGCCGGGAGTTTGGATACGCAGTATTTT. Its protein product is CASSQAGSLDTQYF.